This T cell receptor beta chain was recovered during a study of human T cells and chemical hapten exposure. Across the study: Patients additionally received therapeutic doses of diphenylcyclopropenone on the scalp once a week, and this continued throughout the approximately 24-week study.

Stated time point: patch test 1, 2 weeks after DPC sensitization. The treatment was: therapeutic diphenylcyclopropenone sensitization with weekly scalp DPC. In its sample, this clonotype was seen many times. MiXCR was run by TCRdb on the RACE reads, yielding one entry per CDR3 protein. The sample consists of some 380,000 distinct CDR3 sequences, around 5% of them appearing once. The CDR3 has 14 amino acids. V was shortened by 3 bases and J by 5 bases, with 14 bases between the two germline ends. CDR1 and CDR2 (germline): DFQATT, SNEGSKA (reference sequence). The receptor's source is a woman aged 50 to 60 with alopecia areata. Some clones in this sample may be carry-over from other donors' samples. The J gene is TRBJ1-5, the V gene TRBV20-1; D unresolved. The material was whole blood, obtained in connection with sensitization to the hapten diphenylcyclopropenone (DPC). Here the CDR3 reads CSASQDGKYQPQHF. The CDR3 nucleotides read TGCAGTGCTAGTCAGGACGGAAAGTATCAGCCCCAGCATTTT.